This T cell receptor (beta chain) is drawn from a study of cytomegalovirus exposure and HLA in healthy donors (dated by TCRdb to the late 2010s). Regarding the complete study: An earlier analysis of 587 of the donors reported 250 to 300 Gb of sequence data and some 100 million unique TCR beta sequences from roughly 200 million T cells. Of the 300 to 400 genotyped donors, around 81% fell in the genetic ancestry cluster associated with self-reported Caucasian donors. An earlier analysis of some 500 of the donors applied high-throughput TCR beta sequencing to assess whether each TCR beta V gene segment acted as functional or pseudogenic. All discovery cohort repertoires had been generated using a single sequencing platform. In the later analysis, no new phenotypic data were used to find candidate immune exposures; instead, reliance was placed on TCR beta sequences and their occurrence across donors. On average, 235,054 unique TCR beta nucleotide sequences were sequenced per donor among a few hundred genotyped donors of the cohort, with roughly 18% of those sequences being non-productive. Because of strong linkage in the cohort, a few DR-DQ haplotypes were treated as single units for association and clustering. Using immunosequencing, the study profiled T cell repertoires from 666 subjects and related those repertoires to cytomegalovirus serostatus. The study aimed to test whether signatures of past pathogen exposure could be identified by cataloging public T cell receptors. Typing coverage differed by locus: A, B, C, DRB1 and DQB1 were typed in roughly 620-630 donors, DQA1 in about 560, DPA1 in around 600, and DPB1 in roughly 470. A separate validation cohort of roughly 130 different subjects was used in addition to the 666-subject first cohort. Genome-wide SNP genotypes for about 55% of the roughly 670 donors were used in a later genetic analysis, which treated that subset as a discovery cohort. To predict cytomegalovirus infection status, the study combined high-throughput TCR immunosequencing, statistical association of individual TCRs with disease status, and machine learning. A later analysis re-examined previously published TCR beta repertoires from 610 or so donors and added high-resolution HLA genotyping to investigate patterns of TCR occurrence. HLA typing included class I and class II loci at four-digit resolution. Donor age, sex, ethnicity and CMV serostatus were compiled alongside the repertoire data. An early release covering roughly 640 HLA-typed donors comprised roughly 300 gigabases of sequencing data and roughly 85 million unique TCR sequences.

The cohort comprised 666 healthy bone marrow donors. At the time of sampling, all cohort members were nominally healthy, though unrecorded immune exposures were likely present. The donor was CMV seropositive and was included in the group of some 290 seropositive cohort members. A peripheral blood sample was provided by each donor, and peripheral blood mononuclear cells were used for TCR beta sequencing. Genomic DNA extraction from the blood cell samples was performed with the Qiagen DNeasy Blood Extraction Kit. As regards this clone: Its antigen is not yet known. Base qualities are not provided; no much larger clone lies one nucleotide away.

The library was obtained by the immunoSEQ multiplex PCR assay. The multiplex PCR relied on a mix of 60 forward primers for TCR Vbeta segments and 13 reverse primers for TCR Jbeta segments. The CDR3 region of rearranged TCR beta genes was amplified from genomic DNA with a multiplex PCR assay. The Illumina HiSeq System was used to sequence the amplified TCR beta libraries as 87-base-pair reads. Per the source publication's procedure: A later analysis tallied 75 million to 95 million unique TCR beta chains across the 550 to 850 repertoires, and some 12 million of those chains were shared by two or more donors. To remove PCR and sequencing errors, raw reads were error-corrected and collapsed into unique sequences using a nearest-neighbor algorithm that merged closely related sequences. V, D and J gene segments were assigned by aligning CDR3 sequences to IMGT reference sequences. For a sequence to be retained, at least a six-nucleotide match to both a V gene segment and a J gene segment was required. A rearrangement counted as productive if the CDR3 had no stop codons and remained in frame with V and J, and every other rearrangement counted as non-productive. Following IMGT convention, CDR3 was defined as the stretch from the second conserved V-encoded cysteine up to the conserved J-encoded phenylalanine. The earlier analysis of 500 to 750 of the donors excluded any sequence lacking an unambiguous match to a single V gene segment. In an earlier analysis of approximately 560 of the donors, a V segment was called functional when productive rearrangements were above 56.7%, and segregating when the standard deviation between donors exceeded 5%. A statistical classification framework was built for diagnosing cytomegalovirus status from the catalog of TCR beta chain sequences. In a later analysis, TCR nucleotide sequences were compared against IMGT/GENE-DB human TR gene sequences so that V and J genes could be assigned. In a later analysis, CDR3 sequences and most-parsimonious VDJ recombination scenarios were assigned using the TCRdist pipeline. In a later analysis, each TCR beta chain was defined by its CDR3 amino acid sequence together with its V-gene family, and reads without a unique V-gene family were excluded. A later analysis removed several hundred highly shared, low-generation-probability nucleotide sequences to deal with suspected cross-contamination and a sequencing artifact. A later analysis calculated a clonal expansion index for each public chain from normalized within-repertoire ranks of inferred template counts. In a later analysis, generation probabilities were computed with a VDJ recombination model fitted to out-of-frame rearrangements, and the resulting probabilities were checked against IGoR. Hypergeometric tests were used in a later analysis to score TCR-TCR, TCR-HLA and TCR-CMV co-occurrence, with a repertoire-size bias correction applied to the TCR pairs. A later analysis estimated false discovery rates by permuting HLA or CMV assignments 20 times. A later analysis grouped co-occurring TCRs with DBSCAN, adding TCRdist sequence similarity when clustering within HLA-allele-positive subsets. Repertoires with fewer than 30,000 or more than 120,000 public chains were left out of co-occurrence clustering, as were about five repertoires with anomalous nucleotide sharing. Entries here come from immuneACCESS through TCRdb and include only in-frame sequences with V and J called. Some clones fail to appear in such tables; in the studies checked, an unresolved V gene covers under half of the shortfall, and the cause of the remainder is unknown. V, J and clone size derive from that table, while D and trimming were established from the DNA sequence. Within this sample are about 96,000 clones, with approximately 74% of them counted one time only. The ten biggest clones cover roughly 3.2% of the sample.

Looking up the germline V gene yields CDR1 MGHDK and CDR2 SYGVNS. From cysteine to phenylalanine, the CDR3 is 14 amino acids long. CDR3 DNA only is kept here, 42 bases in frame from base 1. Trimming costs V 1 base and J 3 bases, and their ends lie 9 bases apart. Overall study results and their limits: Correlated functional status among segregating V segments might reflect linkage disequilibrium, but an unknown experimental factor could not be ruled out. In an earlier analysis of 587 of the donors, most TCR beta V segments were observed in productive rearrangements about 87% or about 30% of the time, broadly matching IMGT annotations. Presence/absence analyses assumed roughly uniform sequencing depth across donors, an assumption that may not hold. Because some donors lacked HLA typing at each locus, the association tests relied only on the typed subset. Specific HLA alleles were associated with 16,951 TCR beta sequences at a false discovery rate of 0.05 in a later analysis. A later analysis found that HLA-associated TCR beta chains were more clonally expanded and had lower generation probabilities than equally common non-associated chains. While some public TCRs were present in many individuals, most TCR sequences turned up only very rarely across donors. An association between a missense DCLRE1C variant and V-gene and J-gene trimming of TCR beta chains was found in a later genetic analysis and replicated in an independent cohort. A few of the identified cytomegalovirus-associated TCR beta chains were confirmed in vitro to be specific for cytomegalovirus antigens. Immune exposure information for the cohort was limited to CMV serostatus. Because the 87-base-pair reads could not distinguish some IMGT-functional V segments, including TRBV6-2 and TRBV6-3, those segments were excluded. A later analysis found that TCR association rates varied across HLA loci, with DRB1 alleles showing the most associated TCRs and HLA-C alleles the fewest. When HLA alleles, especially DR and DQ, strongly co-occurred, TCR associations were difficult to assign to individual alleles. A further reported finding was that TCR beta sequences accurately predicted the HLA-A and HLA-B alleles for most subjects in the first cohort. According to a later analysis, parvovirus B19, influenza, CMV and Epstein-Barr virus appeared linked to several top co-occurrence clusters. According to a later analysis, most CMV-associated TCR beta chains appeared to be HLA-restricted, and the HLA associations seemed to be driven largely by CMV exposure. Roughly 17 rarely observed V segments, including chromosome 9 orphons, were excluded from the earlier analysis of approximately 500 of the donors because counts were too low. In both the original and validation cohorts, the classifier was reported to diagnose cytomegalovirus status with high specificity and sensitivity. A cluster of highly shared sequence variants was judged likely to be a technical artifact of the sequencing pipeline. A total of fewer than 200 TCR beta chains were listed by the study as associated with cytomegalovirus. Compared with the approximately 670-donor mean, donors in an Asian-associated ancestry cluster had fewer N-insertions in productive TCRs, according to a later genetic analysis. The authors suggested that the approach could potentially be extended to other disease states and immunological phenotypes. This cohort had only TCR beta chains sequenced, and the lack of alpha or paired-chain data limited which features could be detected.

This TCR derives from a female donor in good health and CMV-seropositive. The chain is made from TRBV25-1 and TRBJ2-5; TRBD1 might be the D gene, on 6 matching bases. Material: PBMCs. In nucleotides, the sequence is TGTGCCAGCAGTGAATTGCGACAGGAAGAGACCCAGTACTTC. This gives the protein CASSELRQEETQYF.